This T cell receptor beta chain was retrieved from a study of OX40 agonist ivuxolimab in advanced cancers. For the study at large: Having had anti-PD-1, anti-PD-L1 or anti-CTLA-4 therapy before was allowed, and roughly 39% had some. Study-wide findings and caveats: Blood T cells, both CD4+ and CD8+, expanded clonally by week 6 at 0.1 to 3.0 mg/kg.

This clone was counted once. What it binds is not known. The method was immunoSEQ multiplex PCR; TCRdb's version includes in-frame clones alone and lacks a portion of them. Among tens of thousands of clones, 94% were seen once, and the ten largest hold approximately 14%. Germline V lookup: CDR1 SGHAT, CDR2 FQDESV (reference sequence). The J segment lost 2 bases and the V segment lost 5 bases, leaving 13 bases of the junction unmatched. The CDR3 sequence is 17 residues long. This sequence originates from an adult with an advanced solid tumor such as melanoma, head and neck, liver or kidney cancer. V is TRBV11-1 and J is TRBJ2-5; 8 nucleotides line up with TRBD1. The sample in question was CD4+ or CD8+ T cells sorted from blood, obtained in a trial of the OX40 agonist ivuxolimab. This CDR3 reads CASSHRPGQGLQETQYF. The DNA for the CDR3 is TGTGCCAGCAGCCATAGACCCGGACAGGGTTTACAAGAGACCCAGTACTTC.